Shown below are 10 T cell receptor beta chains from a single sample sequenced in a study of cytomegalovirus exposure and HLA in healthy donors. Primers included in the PCR were 60 Vbeta and 13 Jbeta primers. Method: immunoSEQ multiplex PCR; TCRdb's copy keeps in-frame clones and lacks some. The data hold roughly 80,000 clones, with 80% observed a single time. Material: PBMCs. The receptors come from a male donor in good health and CMV-seronegative.

This rearrangement joins TRBV14 to TRBJ1-2, with 7 bases fitting TRBD1. CDR3 length: 14 amino acids. Germline V gives CDR1 SGHDN, CDR2 FVKESK. Germline trimming cut 3 bases from V and 2 bases from J; bases unmatched to any gene: 3. The CDR3 is CASSQGTANYGYTF. CDR3 sequence (DNA): TGTGCCAGCAGCCAGGGGACAGCAAACTATGGCTACACCTTC. Filled out from reference TRBV14 and TRBJ1-2, the complete variable domain reads EAGVTQFPSHSVIEKGQTVTLRCDPISGHDNLYWYRRVMGKEIKFLLHFVKESKQDESGMPNNRFLAERTGGTYSTLKVQPAELEDSGVYFCASSQGTANYGYTFGSGTRLTVV.

This clone has a single count. The gene calls are TRBV6-5 and TRBJ2-3; tentatively, D is TRBD1 (5 bases). Between the trimmed V and J ends, which lost 6 bases and 9 bases, there was a span of 13 bases. CDR1 and CDR2 (germline): MNHEY, SVGAGI. This CDR3 is 12 amino acids long. CDR3 protein: CASSPAAGTQYF. CDR3 nucleotides: TGTGCCAGCAGCCCCGCAGCAGGGACGCAGTATTTT.

This clone was seen more than once but under ten times. This chain connects TRBV9 to TRBJ2-6; 8 nucleotides line up with TRBD1. The CDR3 is 17 amino acids. From germline, CDR1 is SGDLS and CDR2 YYNGEE. Unmatched junction bases numbered 8, after V lost 4 bases and J lost 2 bases. CDR3 DNA: TGTGCCAGCAGCCCACGGACAGGGCGGACTGGGGCCAACGTCCTGACTTTC. Translation: CASSPRTGRTGANVLTF.

CDR3 in amino acids: CASSQDRGTGNTIYF. CDR3 coding DNA: TGTGCCAGCAGCCAGGACAGGGGAACTGGAAACACCATATATTTT. V is TRBV4-2 and J is TRBJ1-3; 9 bases agree with TRBD1. The J segment lost 2 bases and the V segment lost 3 bases, leaving 2 bases of the junction unmatched. The CDR3 totals 15 residues. Germline assignment: CDR1 LGHNA and CDR2 YNFKEQ.

This clone occurred once. The chain links TRBV5-6 to TRBJ2-1; a weak D match, TRBD1 (5 bases). Per the germline V gene, CDR1 is SGHDT and CDR2 is YYEEEE. The CDR3 has 16 amino acids. The V gene lost 0 bases and the J gene lost 6 bases, with 16 bases spanning the gap. This CDR3 is CASSLGVLGLLNEQFF. The CDR3 DNA reads TGTGCCAGCAGCTTGGGTGTTTTGGGGCTACTCAATGAGCAGTTCTTC.

This clone has a handful of counts. The chain links TRBV30 to TRBJ2-7, with a possible D match to TRBD2 (6 bases). This CDR3 is 15 amino acids long. CDR1 and CDR2 from the germline V gene are GTSNPN and SVGIG (reference sequence). V lost 5 bases and J 3 bases, leaving 20 bases between the germline ends. CDR3 bases: TGTGCCTGGGCAAGGGGACTCGTGGCGAACTACGAGCAGTACTTC. Translation gives CAWARGLVANYEQYF.

The rearrangement links TRBV27 to TRBJ2-7; D possibly corresponds to TRBD1 (5 bases). The germline V gene has CDR1 MNHEY and CDR2 SMNVEV (reference sequence). V was clipped by 0 bases and J by 4 bases, with 10 bases between them. The CDR3 covers 14 residues. The CDR3 loop reads CASSLSSGNYEQYF. CDR3 in DNA: TGTGCCAGCAGTTTATCATCAGGGAATTACGAGCAGTACTTC.

The rearrangement joins TRBV28 to TRBJ1-2, with 9 bases identical to TRBD1. The CDR3 totals 15 residues. Germline V CDR1 and CDR2: MDHEN, SYDVKM. V shed 6 bases, J shed 6 bases, and the junction held 11 bases outside the gene matches. The CDR3 DNA reads as TGTGCCAGCAGCGCGAACAGGGGGCGCCCGGATGGCTACACCTTC. Protein product: CASSANRGRPDGYTF.

The chain couples TRBV5-5 to TRBJ1-2, with TRBD1 matching over 10 bases. The CDR3 loop spans 15 amino acids. J was trimmed by 4 bases and V by 4 bases; bases with no gene match: 7. Germline-derived CDR1 and CDR2 are SGHKS and YYEKEE (reference sequence). CDR3 nucleotide sequence: TGTGCCAGCAGCACGGGACAGGGGTACAGCTATGGCTACACCTTC. Amino acids: CASSTGQGYSYGYTF. Supplemented by reference TRBV5-5 and TRBJ1-2, the full variable domain reads DAGVTQSPTHLIKTRGQQVTLRCSPISGHKSVSWYQQVLGQGPQFIFQYYEKEERGRGNFPDRFSARQFPNYSSELNVNALLLGDSALYLCASSTGQGYSYGYTFGSGTRLTVV.

The chain links TRBV15 to TRBJ2-7; D not certain. The CDR3 spans 15 residues. The germline V gene has CDR1 LNHNV and CDR2 YYDKDF (reference sequence). Trimming cost V 0 bases and J 2 bases, with 11 bases left between them. The CDR3 nucleotides are TGTGCCACCAGCAGAGATTTTGGCCAAACCTACGAGCAGTACTTC. Amino acid sequence: CATSRDFGQTYEQYF.